This is a list of T cell receptor beta chains from one sample in a study of cytomegalovirus exposure and HLA in healthy donors. Sequencing used immunoSEQ multiplex PCR; TCRdb keeps in-frame clones, though not all of them. The sample carries about 110,000 clones, 74% recorded once. Source material: PBMCs. The receptors were gathered from a man over 45 in good health and CMV-seropositive. CDR3s include the opening cysteine and the closing phenylalanine or tryptophan. The order of the fields is D gene, J gene, V gene, clone size, CDR3 protein, CDR3 DNA. A D gene is named only where the DNA matches it firmly. The size entry is marked missing in some rows and otherwise reads once, few, many or a size class.

d_gene: -; j_gene: TRBJ2-1; v_gene: TRBV6-6; abundance: -; CDR3aa: CASVGGGSRNEQFF; CDR3nt: TGTGCCAGCGTTGGAGGGGGCAGTCGCAATGAGCAGTTCTTC
d_gene: -; j_gene: TRBJ2-7; v_gene: TRBV7-9; abundance: -; CDR3aa: CASSSIGQYEQYF; CDR3nt: TGTGCCAGCAGCTCGATAGGACAGTACGAGCAGTACTTC
d_gene: -; j_gene: TRBJ2-1; v_gene: TRBV29-1; abundance: few; CDR3aa: CSVGWQGSYNEQFF; CDR3nt: TGCAGCGTTGGTTGGCAGGGGTCCTACAATGAGCAGTTCTTC
d_gene: -; j_gene: TRBJ2-7; v_gene: TRBV7-2; abundance: -; CDR3aa: CASSAAPPTFYEQYF; CDR3nt: TGTGCCAGCAGCGCCGCGCCCCCGACATTCTACGAGCAGTACTTC
d_gene: -; j_gene: TRBJ1-6; v_gene: TRBV7-3; abundance: -; CDR3aa: CASSLEGGDNSPLHF; CDR3nt: TGTGCCAGCAGCTTAGAGGGGGGGGATAATTCACCCCTCCACTTT
d_gene: -; j_gene: TRBJ1-4; v_gene: TRBV5-1; abundance: -; CDR3aa: CASSLTGGNEKLFF; CDR3nt: TGCGCCAGCAGCTTGACCGGAGGTAATGAAAAACTGTTTTTT
d_gene: TRBD1; j_gene: TRBJ2-7; v_gene: TRBV27; abundance: -; CDR3aa: CATSPGTGGYEQYF; CDR3nt: TGTGCCACTTCACCCGGGACAGGGGGTTACGAGCAGTACTTC
d_gene: -; j_gene: TRBJ1-1; v_gene: TRBV7-2; abundance: -; CDR3aa: CASSLRASNTEAFF; CDR3nt: TGTGCCAGCAGCTTGAGGGCTTCGAACACTGAAGCTTTCTTT
d_gene: TRBD1; j_gene: TRBJ1-5; v_gene: TRBV6-1; abundance: -; CDR3aa: CASSEWDSDSNQPQHF; CDR3nt: TGTGCCAGCAGTGAATGGGACAGTGATAGCAATCAGCCCCAGCATTTT
d_gene: TRBD1; j_gene: TRBJ2-7; v_gene: TRBV7-9; abundance: -; CDR3aa: CASSLARLTGAYEQYF; CDR3nt: TGTGCCAGCAGCTTAGCCCGCCTGACAGGGGCCTACGAGCAGTACTTC
d_gene: -; j_gene: TRBJ2-1; v_gene: TRBV2; abundance: -; CDR3aa: CASSDLEGSYNEQFF; CDR3nt: TGTGCCAGCAGTGATTTGGAGGGCTCCTACAATGAGCAGTTCTTC
d_gene: -; j_gene: TRBJ2-7; v_gene: TRBV4-1; abundance: -; CDR3aa: CASSQEFRPYEQYF; CDR3nt: TGCGCCAGCAGCCAAGAGTTCAGGCCCTACGAGCAGTACTTC
d_gene: TRBD1; j_gene: TRBJ2-1; v_gene: TRBV28; abundance: -; CDR3aa: CASSTAGTGNYAEQFF; CDR3nt: TGTGCCAGCAGCACCGCCGGGACAGGGAATTACGCTGAGCAGTTCTTC
d_gene: TRBD2; j_gene: TRBJ2-5; v_gene: TRBV5-4; abundance: -; CDR3aa: CASSSAGGPRETQYF; CDR3nt: TGTGCCAGCAGCTCCGCGGGGGGGCCGAGGGAGACCCAGTACTTC
d_gene: TRBD1; j_gene: TRBJ1-2; v_gene: TRBV18; abundance: -; CDR3aa: CASSPGQGATTIYGYTF; CDR3nt: TGTGCCAGCTCACCGGGACAGGGGGCGACTACTATCTATGGCTACACCTTC
d_gene: -; j_gene: TRBJ2-3; v_gene: TRBV5-8; abundance: few; CDR3aa: CASSWAGRSITQYF; CDR3nt: TGTGCCAGCAGCTGGGCAGGCCGCTCGATCACGCAGTATTTT
d_gene: -; j_gene: TRBJ1-2; v_gene: TRBV29-1; abundance: -; CDR3aa: CSADSYSNYGYTF; CDR3nt: TGCAGCGCCGACAGCTACTCTAACTATGGCTACACCTTC
d_gene: TRBD1; j_gene: TRBJ1-1; v_gene: TRBV19; abundance: -; CDR3aa: CASSMTGRTEAFF; CDR3nt: TGTGCCAGTAGTATGACAGGGAGGACTGAAGCTTTCTTT
d_gene: TRBD1; j_gene: TRBJ1-1; v_gene: TRBV5-4; abundance: -; CDR3aa: CASSPGTGRNTEAFF; CDR3nt: TGTGCCAGCAGCCCCGGGACAGGGAGGAACACTGAAGCTTTCTTT
d_gene: TRBD1; j_gene: TRBJ1-2; v_gene: TRBV27; abundance: -; CDR3aa: CASRTLLWDRDYGYTF; CDR3nt: TGTGCCAGCCGCACATTACTTTGGGACAGGGACTATGGCTACACCTTC
d_gene: TRBD1; j_gene: TRBJ1-4; v_gene: TRBV29-1; abundance: few; CDR3aa: CSVTHRGSEKLFF; CDR3nt: TGCAGCGTTACCCACAGGGGTTCTGAAAAACTGTTTTTT
d_gene: -; j_gene: TRBJ2-2; v_gene: TRBV21-1; abundance: few; CDR3aa: CASSKATGNRTGELFF; CDR3nt: TGTGCCAGCAGCAAGGCGACCGGGAATCGTACCGGGGAGCTGTTTTTT
d_gene: TRBD2; j_gene: TRBJ2-3; v_gene: TRBV2; abundance: -; CDR3aa: CASSTGLAGGTDTQYF; CDR3nt: TGTGCCAGCAGTACAGGACTAGCGGGAGGCACAGATACGCAGTATTTT
d_gene: TRBD2; j_gene: TRBJ2-1; v_gene: TRBV9; abundance: -; CDR3aa: CASSPSAGAFYNEQFF; CDR3nt: TGTGCCAGCAGCCCCTCAGCGGGGGCCTTTTACAATGAGCAGTTCTTC
d_gene: -; j_gene: TRBJ2-1; v_gene: TRBV15; abundance: -; CDR3aa: CATESRLYNEQFF; CDR3nt: TGTGCCACCGAGAGTAGACTTTACAATGAGCAGTTCTTC
d_gene: TRBD1; j_gene: TRBJ2-5; v_gene: TRBV5-6; abundance: -; CDR3aa: CASSSPTGGETQYF; CDR3nt: TGTGCCAGCAGCTCTCCCACAGGGGGGGAGACCCAGTACTTC
d_gene: -; j_gene: TRBJ1-1; v_gene: TRBV29-1; abundance: -; CDR3aa: CSVDGTEAFF; CDR3nt: TGCAGCGTTGACGGGACTGAAGCTTTCTTT
d_gene: TRBD2; j_gene: TRBJ2-1; v_gene: TRBV5-1; abundance: -; CDR3aa: CASSLELAGYNEQFF; CDR3nt: TGCGCCAGCAGCTTGGAGCTAGCGGGATACAATGAGCAGTTCTTC
d_gene: TRBD1; j_gene: TRBJ1-2; v_gene: TRBV7-9; abundance: -; CDR3aa: CASSLDRAAGYTF; CDR3nt: TGTGCCAGCAGCCTCGACAGGGCCGCTGGCTACACCTTC
d_gene: TRBD1; j_gene: TRBJ1-5; v_gene: TRBV28; abundance: once; CDR3aa: CASRKGALRQPQHF; CDR3nt: TGTGCCAGCAGGAAGGGGGCGTTACGTCAGCCCCAGCATTTT
d_gene: TRBD1; j_gene: TRBJ1-1; v_gene: TRBV2; abundance: -; CDR3aa: CASSSGQGNTEAFF; CDR3nt: TGTGCCAGCAGTAGTGGACAGGGGAACACTGAAGCTTTCTTT
d_gene: TRBD1; j_gene: TRBJ2-4; v_gene: TRBV11-2; abundance: -; CDR3aa: CASSLIWTGLEKNIQYF; CDR3nt: TGTGCCAGCAGCTTGATTTGGACAGGGCTTGAAAAAAACATTCAGTACTTC
d_gene: TRBD2; j_gene: TRBJ2-3; v_gene: TRBV18; abundance: -; CDR3aa: CASSPKLAATDTQYF; CDR3nt: TGTGCCAGCTCACCAAAACTAGCGGCTACAGATACGCAGTATTTT
d_gene: -; j_gene: TRBJ1-2; v_gene: TRBV7-2; abundance: -; CDR3aa: CASSLGGQGSGYTF; CDR3nt: TGTGCCAGCAGCTTAGGTGGTCAGGGTAGTGGCTACACCTTC
d_gene: TRBD1; j_gene: TRBJ2-1; v_gene: TRBV4-2; abundance: -; CDR3aa: CASSQVGTDYNEQFF; CDR3nt: TGTGCCAGCAGCCAAGTAGGGACAGATTACAATGAGCAGTTCTTC
d_gene: -; j_gene: TRBJ1-1; v_gene: TRBV6-4; abundance: few; CDR3aa: CASSDRETGQMMNTEAFF; CDR3nt: TGTGCCAGCAGTGACCGGGAAACGGGCCAGATGATGAACACTGAAGCTTTCTTT
d_gene: TRBD1; j_gene: TRBJ1-5; v_gene: TRBV7-8; abundance: -; CDR3aa: CASSWGQGGNNQPQHF; CDR3nt: TGTGCCAGCAGCTGGGGACAGGGAGGTAACAATCAGCCCCAGCATTTT
d_gene: -; j_gene: TRBJ1-1; v_gene: TRBV7-3; abundance: -; CDR3aa: CASSSRANTEAFF; CDR3nt: TGTGCCAGCAGCTCGCGAGCGAACACTGAAGCTTTCTTT
d_gene: -; j_gene: TRBJ2-1; v_gene: TRBV7-9; abundance: -; CDR3aa: CSSSLVLRGGVGYNEQFF; CDR3nt: TGTTCCAGCAGCTTAGTTTTGAGGGGAGGAGTCGGCTACAATGAGCAGTTCTTC